This T cell receptor (beta chain) was documented in a study of response to subunit inactivated influenza vaccine. Study-level points and caveats: Each seasonal influenza vaccination, the authors suggested, recruits few new T cells.

Per germline, CDR1 SGHVS and CDR2 FQNEAQ. The junction had 10 bases not matched to a gene; V was cut back by 0 bases and J by 9 bases. The CDR3 consists of 15 residues. In the case of this clonotype: Its target is unknown.

In TCRdb, the RT-PCR reads were re-called with MiXCR into one record per CDR3 protein. The table lists fewer than 650,000 distinct CDR3 sequences, approximately 13% of them singletons. Material: PBMCs from blood, obtained roughly 6 weeks after vaccination. The chain couples TRBV7-8 to TRBJ2-7; 8 bases are shared with TRBD1. The receptor's source is a man over 45 who received an inactivated influenza vaccine. The CDR3 sequence: CASSLAGTGGGGQYF. In DNA form, the CDR3 reads TGTGCCAGCAGCTTAGCGGGGACAGGTGGGGGCGGGCAGTACTTC.